This entry describes one T cell receptor (beta chain). Antigen: not known. These data originate in a study of T-cell reconstitution after alpha-beta-depleted transplantation in children. With 0 bases removed from V and 2 bases from J, the gap between germline ends came to 11 bases. Per germline, CDR1 SGHRS and CDR2 YFSETQ. This CDR3 contains 15 residues. Study-wide results and limits: Several hundred expanded graft clones reportedly gave rise to the alpha-beta T cells present about two months after transplant. The study traced high day-60 TCRbeta diversity in some patients to surviving recipient T cells and thymic progenitors. T-cell numbers and diversity one year post-transplant derived largely from freshly generated T cells.

Unique molecular identifiers were incorporated when the TCRbeta library was constructed. MiXCR was run by TCRdb on the PCR reads, yielding one entry per CDR3 protein. The sample yields about 540,000 distinct CDR3 sequences, roughly a quarter seen once. This clonotype originated in a boy younger than two with Wiskott-Aldrich syndrome, due to receive a stem cell transplant. V and J are TRBV5-1 and TRBJ2-5; weak D call: TRBD2 (6 bases). Sequenced here: PBMCs, sampled before TCRalphabeta/CD19-depleted stem cell transplant. CDR3 residues: CASSLVGSGQETQYF. DNA for the CDR3: TGCGCCAGCAGCTTGGTCGGGAGCGGGCAAGAGACCCAGTACTTC.